This T cell receptor (beta chain) was identified in a study of blood T cell repertoires in COVID-19. The study drew participants aged about 18 to 95 years from some 25 US areas. The CDR3 consists of 14 residues. CDR1 and CDR2 from the germline V gene are MNHEY and SVGAGI. With 8 bases removed from V and 0 bases from J, the gap between germline ends came to 11 bases. The table came from immunoSEQ multiplex PCR; TCRdb's copy has only in-frame clones and leaves some out. The sample lists 200,000 to 250,000 clones, about nine tenths occurring once. The gene calls are TRBV6-5 and TRBJ1-5; D unclear. Sequencing input: PBMCs or T cells enriched from blood (not recorded which). The clonotype was recovered from a man aged 30 to 39 who had recovered from COVID-19. The CDR3 DNA sequence: TGTGCCAGCTTCGGCGGGCATAGCAATCAGCCCCAGCATTTT. Protein sequence: CASFGGHSNQPQHF.